The 27 T cell receptor beta chains presented below share a single source sample, sequenced in a study of beta chain features in type 1 diabetes. Of the isolated RNA, all was reverse transcribed, and so the sequenced material was expressed TCRB transcripts. The assay was immunoSEQ multiplex PCR, and TCRdb's table has in-frame clones only and misses some. Among more than 300,000 clones listed, 6.5% to 10% were seen once. The specimen was central memory CD4+ T cells from blood. Every receptor here comes from a woman aged 18-35 years in good health.

This rearrangement joins TRBV7-2 to TRBJ2-7; possible D gene TRBD2, 5 bases. Germline V gene data show CDR1 as SGHTA and CDR2 as FQGNSA. V gave up 1 base and J gave up 0 bases, with 10 bases separating them. The CDR3 length is 15 residues. CDR3: CASSLVASTSYEQYF. The CDR3 DNA reads as TGTGCCAGCAGCTTAGTCGCTAGCACCTCCTACGAGCAGTACTTC.

The chain is built from TRBV7-2 and TRBJ2-1; TRBD2 matches at 16 bases. CDR3 size: 17 residues. V was pared by 0 bases and J by 6 bases, with 2 bases of the junction left unmatched. The germline V gene has CDR1 SGHTA and CDR2 FQGNSA. The CDR3 DNA is TGTGCCAGCAGCTTAGCGGGACTAGCGGGAGGGAGCAATGAGCAGTTCTTC. Its protein is CASSLAGLAGGSNEQFF.

In this sample, this clone turned up a few times. The genes are TRBV29-1 and TRBJ2-5, with 7 bases fitting TRBD2. Germline CDR1 is SQVTM and CDR2 is ANQGSEA. The CDR3 covers 13 residues. Germline trimming cut 5 bases from V and 2 bases from J; bases unmatched to any gene: 5. The CDR3 nucleotides are TGCAGCGTTCAACCTAGCGGACAAGAGACCCAGTACTTC. Translated: CSVQPSGQETQYF.

This clone was seen a few times. This sequence joins TRBV18 and TRBJ1-1, with D unresolved. CDR3 size: 18 residues. The V and J ends lost 0 bases and 0 bases respectively, with 17 bases between them. In germline, CDR1 is KGHSH, CDR2 LQKENI. CDR3 bases: TGTGCCAGCTCACCACCCTCGCAGAGTGAATACATGAACACTGAAGCTTTCTTT. This encodes CASSPPSQSEYMNTEAFF.

The chain links TRBV18 to TRBJ2-7; 9 positions agree with TRBD2. Trimming removed 3 bases from V and 2 bases from J; junction bases left unmatched: 5. The CDR3 spans 15 residues. Germline V gene sequence: CDR1 KGHSH, CDR2 LQKENI. The CDR3 sequence: CASSPYSGGPYEQYF. Written as DNA, the CDR3 is TGTGCCAGCTCACCCTACAGCGGGGGGCCCTACGAGCAGTACTTC.

This chain links TRBV7-3 with TRBJ2-1; D perhaps matches TRBD1 (6 bases). The length of the CDR3 is 15 residues. The V and J ends lost 5 bases and 4 bases respectively, with 15 bases between them. In germline, CDR1 is SGHTA, CDR2 FQGTGA. The CDR3: CASSPIGTSYNEQFF. In nucleotides, the CDR3 is TGTGCCAGCAGCCCAATCGGGACAAGTTACAATGAGCAGTTCTTC.

The chain employs TRBV2 and TRBJ2-1; D perhaps matches TRBD2 (5 bases). CDR3 size: 17 residues. Germline assignment: CDR1 SNHLY and CDR2 FYNNEI. The V gene lost 6 bases and the J gene lost 0 bases, with 18 bases spanning the gap. The CDR3 nucleotides read TGTGCCAGCAGCCCCGCCCCGGGGATGGCCTCCTACAATGAGCAGTTCTTC. Its protein is CASSPAPGMASYNEQFF.

In this sample, this clone turned up a few times. J is TRBJ2-3 and V is TRBV28; unclear D gene. The CDR3 is made up of 12 amino acids. The V end lost 6 bases, the J end lost 3 bases, and 7 bases lay between the germline ends. Germline V gives CDR1 MDHEN, CDR2 SYDVKM. CDR3 protein: CASRTRTDTQYF. The CDR3 coding sequence is TGTGCCAGCAGAACACGTACAGATACGCAGTATTTT. Together with reference TRBV28 and TRBJ2-3, the CDR3 gives the full variable domain: DVKVTQSSRYLVKRTGEKVFLECVQDMDHENMFWYRQDPGLGLRLIYFSYDVKMKEKGDIPEGYSVSREKKERFSLILESASTNQTSMYLCASRTRTDTQYFGPGTRLTVL.

This clone has only a few counts. The chain recombines TRBV7-2 with TRBJ2-2; the D gene could be TRBD1 or TRBD2 (5 bases each). The CDR3 covers 16 residues. V lost 5 bases, J lost 5 bases, and 18 bases lay in between. Germline loops: CDR1 SGHTA, CDR2 FQGNSA. For the CDR3, the DNA is TGTGCCAGCAGCCCTCGGGGCGGTGGCGGTACCGGGGAGCTGTTTTTT. Its translation is CASSPRGGGGTGELFF.

In its sample, this clone was seen a few times. CDR3 sequence: CATSSRSSGRGYEQYF. Here the CDR3 DNA reads TGTGCCACCAGCAGTCGAAGCAGCGGGAGAGGTTACGAGCAGTACTTC. The chain is built from TRBV15 and TRBJ2-7; 8 bases are a match to TRBD2. The J segment lost 4 bases and the V segment lost 3 bases, leaving 11 bases of the junction unmatched. The CDR3 spans 16 residues. CDR1 is LNHNV and CDR2 is YYDKDF in the germline V gene (reference sequence).

Ten or more counts support this clone. The CDR3: CASSVGGTSGSSEQFF. The DNA of the CDR3 is TGTGCCAGCAGCGTAGGGGGGACTAGCGGGAGCAGTGAGCAGTTCTTC. V usage is TRBV9 and J usage is TRBJ2-1, with 14 bases that match TRBD2. The CDR3 totals 16 residues. The V segment lost 0 bases and the J segment 9 bases; nucleotides outside the gene matches: 5. Germline V gene data show CDR1 as SGDLS and CDR2 as YYNGEE.

This clone was seen only a few times. The J gene is TRBJ2-1, the V gene TRBV11-2, with 12 nucleotides matching TRBD2. CDR3 size: 14 residues. The ends lost 2 bases at V and 14 bases at J; junction bases unmatched: 7. The germline gives CDR1 SGHAT, CDR2 FQNNGV. CDR3 DNA: TGTGCCAGCAGCTTAACGACTAGCGGGAGTCCCAAGTTCTTC. Protein: CASSLTTSGSPKFF.

This clone showed up many times. This chain uses TRBV7-2 with TRBJ1-1; possibly TRBD1 for D (5 bases). The V gene's germline CDR1 is SGHTA and CDR2 FQGNSA. The CDR3 loop spans 13 amino acids. Trimming left V 6 bases short and J 0 bases short, with 8 bases between. The CDR3 region is CASRRQMNTEAFF. The DNA of the CDR3 is TGTGCCAGCAGAAGACAGATGAACACTGAAGCTTTCTTT. Full variable domain (remainder filled in from reference TRBV7-2 and TRBJ1-1): GAGVSQSPSNKVTEKGKDVELRCDPISGHTALYWYRQSLGQGLEFLIYFQGNSAPDKSGLPSDRFSAERTGGSVSTLTIQRTQQEDSAVYLCASRRQMNTEAFFGQGTRLTVV.

The V gene is TRBV4-2, the J gene TRBJ1-5; D gene uncertain. This CDR3 is 13 amino acids long. Germline V gene sequence: CDR1 LGHNA, CDR2 YNFKEQ. Trimming took 1 base from V and 5 from J, leaving 6 bases between them. For the CDR3, the DNA is TGTGCCAGCAGCCAAGGGAGGGATCAGCCCCAGCATTTT. Translation: CASSQGRDQPQHF.

This clone was observed a few times. This chain uses TRBV6-6 with TRBJ2-7; weak D call: TRBD2 (6 bases). The germline CDR1 and CDR2 sequences are MNHNY and SVGAGI (reference sequence). The V gene lost 2 bases and the J gene lost 4 bases, with 12 bases spanning the gap. The CDR3 has 14 amino acids. The CDR3 loop is CASSYPRLVYEQYF. For the CDR3, the DNA is TGTGCCAGCAGTTACCCTAGACTAGTGTACGAGCAGTACTTC.

The chain is built from TRBV11-3 and TRBJ2-2; D ambiguous. V was pared by 4 bases and J by 7 bases, with 7 bases between. This CDR3 region has 12 residues. Germline V gene sequence: CDR1 SGHNT, CDR2 YENEEA. CDR3 sequence: CASSSLGGELFF. The CDR3 coding sequence is TGTGCCAGCAGCTCATTAGGCGGGGAGCTGTTTTTT.

This clone was counted a few times. This chain joins TRBV5-1 and TRBJ1-1; no clear D. This CDR3 is 13 amino acids long. Germline V gives CDR1 SGHRS, CDR2 YFSETQ. Trimming took off 0 bases at V and 5 bases at J, with 8 bases between the two ends. Here the CDR3 reads CASSLAGRTEAFF. The DNA for the CDR3 is TGCGCCAGCAGCTTGGCGGGGAGGACTGAAGCTTTCTTT.

This clone was recorded only once. The J gene is TRBJ2-1, the V gene TRBV11-2; D is unclear. The ends were cut back, 2 bases at V and 10 bases at J, with 9 bases in the middle. Germline CDR1 reads SGHAT; CDR2 reads FQNNGV. The CDR3 runs to 12 residues. CDR3 in DNA: TGTGCCAGCAGCTTATTGCCACCGGAGCAGTTCTTC. Its translation is CASSLLPPEQFF. The variable domain in full, completed from reference TRBV11-2 and TRBJ2-1, reads EAGVAQSPRYKIIEKRQSVAFWCNPISGHATLYWYQQILGQGPKLLIQFQNNGVVDDSQLPKDRFSAERLKGVDSTLKIQPAKLEDSAVYLCASSLLPPEQFFGPGTRLTVL.

V is TRBV19 and J is TRBJ2-1; TRBD2 is a possible D gene (6 bases). V was trimmed by 4 bases and J by 4 bases, leaving 14 bases between them. This CDR3 comprises 15 residues. Germline loops: CDR1 LNHDA, CDR2 SQIVND (reference sequence). This CDR3 reads CASSTSVLSYNEQFF. The CDR3 DNA follows: TGTGCCAGTAGTACTAGCGTTCTTTCATACAATGAGCAGTTCTTC.

This clone was observed a handful of times. This chain links TRBV15 with TRBJ2-2; D unclear. Deletions cut 4 bases from V and 6 bases from J, with 21 bases between. CDR3 length: 17 amino acids. Germline V gene lookup returns CDR1 LNHNV and CDR2 YYDKDF (reference sequence). CDR3 nucleotide sequence: TGTGCCACCAGCATCTACGGATCATCCGGTGTCCCCGGGGAGCTGTTTTTT. Translation gives CATSIYGSSGVPGELFF. Supplemented by reference TRBV15 and TRBJ2-2, the full variable domain reads DAMVIQNPRYQVTQFGKPVTLSCSQTLNHNVMYWYQQKSSQAPKLLFHYYDKDFNNEADTPDNFQSRRPNTSFCFLDIRSPGLGDTAMYLCATSIYGSSGVPGELFFGEGSRLTVL.

This clone was picked up a small number of times. The rearrangement links TRBV6-5 to TRBJ2-7; D may be TRBD2 (6 bases). The CDR3 totals 15 residues. The V gene lost 4 bases and the J gene lost 2 bases, with 15 bases spanning the gap. Germline V gene sequence: CDR1 MNHEY, CDR2 SVGAGI. The DNA of the CDR3 is TGTGCCAGCAGTTCTGTGGCGGGGCTTACCTACGAGCAGTACTTC. Its protein product is CASSSVAGLTYEQYF.

This clone was seen only a few times. CDR3 residues: CASSPASLAVRGTQYF. The CDR3 nucleotides are TGCGCCAGCAGCCCGGCTAGTCTAGCGGTGCGCGGTACGCAGTATTTT. The chain has TRBV5-1 and TRBJ2-3; 7 nucleotides line up with TRBD2. The CDR3 spans 16 residues. J lost 8 bases, V lost 4 bases, and 16 bases had no gene match. Per germline, CDR1 SGHRS and CDR2 YFSETQ.

Concerning this clone itself: Within the sample, other DNA sequences also encode this same CDR3. The V gene is TRBV9, the J gene TRBJ2-1; weak D call: TRBD2 (5 bases). CDR1 and CDR2 (germline): SGDLS, YYNGEE. Trimming removed 0 bases from V and 0 bases from J, with 10 bases in between. The CDR3 runs to 16 residues. The CDR3 here is CASSVGAGTSYNEQFF. As DNA, the CDR3 is TGTGCCAGCAGCGTAGGGGCGGGTACCTCCTACAATGAGCAGTTCTTC.

The DNA for the CDR3 is TGTGCCAGTAGTCATGGCGGTTTTGGAGGGACGGGAAAAAGCAATCAGCCCCAGCATTTT. This codes for CASSHGGFGGTGKSNQPQHF. The chain has TRBV19 and TRBJ1-5, with D maybe TRBD1 (5 bases). Deletions cut 5 bases from V and 1 base from J, with 27 bases between. Germline CDR1 reads LNHDA; CDR2 reads SQIVND (reference sequence). CDR3 length: 20 amino acids.

The V call is TRBV21-1, the J call TRBJ2-4; the table's D call of TRBD1 was not tested on the DNA. TRBV21-1 constitutes a pseudogene. This CDR3 is built from 18 residues. The CDR3 loop reads CASSKEEGQHIAKNIQYF. CDR3 bases: TGTGCCAGCAGCAAAGAGGAGGGACAGCACATAGCCAAAAACATTCAGTACTTC.

This clone was picked up many times. The chain carries TRBV2 and TRBJ1-5, with a tentative D call TRBD1 (6 bases). Looked up from germline, CDR1 is SNHLY and CDR2 is FYNNEI. The CDR3 runs to 14 residues. Between the trimmed V and J ends, which lost 2 bases and 6 bases, there was a span of 11 bases. For the CDR3, the DNA is TGTGCCAGCAGTGAACAGGGGTCCACTCAGCCCCAGCATTTT. It specifies CASSEQGSTQPQHF.

Only a few counts were recorded for this clone. This chain links TRBV7-2 with TRBJ2-1; no reliable D call. Germline assignment: CDR1 SGHTA and CDR2 FQGNSA. This CDR3 region has 13 residues. V lost 7 bases to trimming and J lost 4 bases, with 11 bases between them. The CDR3 DNA is TGTGCCAGCACCCTGGCCCCTTACAATGAGCAGTTCTTC. Its translation is CASTLAPYNEQFF.